This record covers a single T cell receptor (beta chain). What it recognizes is unknown. The data are from a study of identical twins. General study points: Models underpredicted monozygotic twin sharing of out-of-frame TCR alpha.

Trimming took 4 bases from V and 0 from J, leaving 16 bases between them. Germline loops: CDR1 LGHNA, CDR2 YSLEER. This CDR3 is built from 18 residues. TCRdb redid the calling of the 5' RACE reads with MiXCR, one entry per CDR3 protein. Of 500,000 or so distinct CDR3 sequences listed, 14% were seen once; the top ten hold more than 0.5%. The data also belong to a second study, concerning yellow fever vaccine responses in identical twins.

This receptor was obtained from a young woman in good health. The material sequenced was CD4+ T cells sorted from blood. The chain has TRBV4-3 and TRBJ2-6, with D possibly being TRBD1 or TRBD2 (5 bases each). CDR3 nucleotide sequence: TGCGCCAGCAGCCCCCAAAGAGGGGTTTCCTCTGGGGCCAACGTCCTGACTTTC. Protein sequence: CASSPQRGVSSGANVLTF.